Each of the 11 T cell receptor beta chains below was sequenced from the same sample in a study of blood T cells in healthy people across ages. PCR was performed a second time for roughly 7 to 11 cycles using a sample-barcoded 5' primer and a J-beta primer mix. Each CDR3 protein is one row after TCRdb ran MiXCR on the 5' RACE reads. The sample has over a million distinct CDR3 sequences, around 42% seen once; the top ten hold 7% to 9.5%. The sequenced sample consisted of blood. Source of these receptors: a woman younger than 35 in good health.

The chain employs TRBV7-2 and TRBJ1-2; D unresolved. CDR1 and CDR2 (germline): SGHTA, FQGNSA. V shed 5 bases and J shed 2 bases, with 12 bases lying between them. The CDR3 loop spans 14 amino acids. The CDR3 DNA reads TGTGCCAGCAGCCCAACCACAGTCAACTATGGCTACACCTTC. Translated: CASSPTTVNYGYTF.

The chain employs TRBV25-1 and TRBJ2-1; the match to TRBD2 covers 13 bases. With the DNA end fitting TRBJ2-7 better, the J assignment may be wrong. The CDR3 contains 16 residues. CDR1 MGHDK and CDR2 SYGVNS come from the germline V gene. The CDR3: CASSDGTSGIYNEQYF. Here the CDR3 DNA reads TGTGCCAGCAGTGACGGGACTAGCGGGATCTACAATGAGCAGTACTTC.

The CDR3 region is CASRMTGATRNTIYF. CDR3 nucleotide sequence: TGTGCCAGCAGAATGACAGGAGCTACGCGAAACACCATATATTTT. This chain uses TRBV6-5 with TRBJ1-3, with a weak D call TRBD1 (6 bases). V lost 6 bases to trimming and J lost 5 bases, with 17 bases between them. CDR3 size: 15 residues. Germline V gene sequence: CDR1 MNHEY, CDR2 SVGAGI.

Only a few counts were recorded for this clonotype. The chain employs TRBV20-1 and TRBJ2-5, with 11 bases fitting TRBD2. The DNA end is a closer match to TRBJ2-7, so the J assignment may be wrong. This CDR3 spans 13 amino acids. Germline assignment: CDR1 DFQATT and CDR2 SNEGSKA (reference sequence). The CDR3 here is CSATGLAAYEQYF. CDR3 DNA sequence: TGCAGTGCGACGGGACTAGCGGCCTACGAGCAGTACTTC.

This CDR3 reads CAWSVRIVAGELFF. The CDR3 region has the DNA TGTGCCTGGAGTGTACGAATAGTTGCCGGGGAGCTGTTTTTT. The chain couples TRBV30 to TRBJ2-2; the D is unclear. The CDR3 sequence is 14 residues long. The germline gives CDR1 GTSNPN, CDR2 SVGIG (reference sequence). Deletions cut 0 bases from V and 6 bases from J, with 11 bases between.

This chain joins TRBV21-1 and TRBJ1-2; the table assigns TRBD1, which was not confirmed against the DNA. TRBV21-1 is deemed a pseudogene. This CDR3 is 15 amino acids long. The CDR3 region has the DNA TGTGCCAGCAGCAAAGGGAACAGGGTAGAGTATGGCTACACCTTC. As protein: CASSKGNRVEYGYTF.

V gene TRBV5-1 combines with J gene TRBJ2-1, with D uncertain. The CDR3 sequence is 13 residues long. Per the germline V gene, CDR1 is SGHRS and CDR2 is YFSETQ. As DNA, the CDR3 is TGCGGAAGCAGGAGTGAGGAAACGAATGAGCAGTTCTTC. Protein product: CGSRSEETNEQFF.

This clonotype turned up a few times. The rearrangement joins TRBV4-1 to TRBJ1-4; D ambiguous. Trimming stripped 0 bases from V and 1 base from J, with 12 bases between. Looked up from germline, CDR1 is MGHRA and CDR2 is YSYEKL. This CDR3 has 17 amino acids. CDR3 protein: CASSQDPGRRTNEKLFF. DNA for the CDR3: TGCGCCAGCAGCCAAGATCCGGGTAGAAGAACTAATGAAAAACTGTTTTTT.

This clonotype was picked up many times. J is TRBJ2-7 and V is TRBV4-1, with D hard to call. Trimming cost V 3 bases and J 0 bases, with 15 bases left between them. The CDR3 length is 16 residues. CDR1 and CDR2 from the germline V gene are MGHRA and YSYEKL. CDR3 coding DNA: TGCGCCAGCAGCCATTTCCCTACCCGTCGCTCCTACGAGCAGTACTTC. Protein sequence: CASSHFPTRRSYEQYF.

V gene TRBV2 combines with J gene TRBJ2-1; D is possibly TRBD2 (6 bases). There are 17 residues in the CDR3. V lost 7 bases and J 8 bases, leaving 27 bases between the germline ends. Germline CDR1 SNHLY, CDR2 FYNNEI. CDR3 in amino acids: CASNAQNPGTPGDEQFF. The DNA for the CDR3 is TGTGCCAGCAATGCTCAAAACCCGGGGACTCCGGGGGATGAGCAGTTCTTC.

This chain uses TRBV6-2 or TRBV6-3 with TRBJ2-1, with D uncertain. Gene TRBJ2-7 matches the end of the DNA better, so the J call may be wrong. The CDR3 length is 15 residues. Germline-derived CDR1 and CDR2 are MNHEY and SVGEGT. The CDR3 here is CASTETRGSYNEQYF. DNA for the CDR3: TGTGCCAGCACCGAAACCCGAGGCTCCTACAATGAGCAGTACTTC.